This TCR beta chain was sequenced during a study of glioma-infiltrating T cells after dendritic cell vaccination. The time point here: after dendritic cell vaccination, including at tumor progression/relapse. With regard to this clone: Its matching antigen is unknown. The same CDR3 also results from other DNA sequences found in this sample.

Study-level points and caveats: Higher pretreatment TIL content predicted longer progression-free time and survival.

CDR1 is SNHLY, CDR2 FYNNEI, per germline. CDR3 length: 14 amino acids. V lost 0 bases and J lost 7, with 10 bases in between. Up to 2 ug genomic DNA was used for TCRB CDR3 amplification. TCRdb keeps only in-frame clones here, not all; method: immunoSEQ multiplex PCR. The table has 75,000 to 95,000 clones, 81% seen once. This chain uses TRBV2 with TRBJ1-5; possibly TRBD1 for D (5 bases). Sequencing used blood, obtained after dendritic cell vaccination. The TCR originated in a human donor with glioblastoma. The CDR3 sequence: CASSEARGNQPQHF. CDR3 nucleotide sequence: TGTGCCAGCAGTGAAGCGCGGGGGAACCAGCCCCAGCATTTT.